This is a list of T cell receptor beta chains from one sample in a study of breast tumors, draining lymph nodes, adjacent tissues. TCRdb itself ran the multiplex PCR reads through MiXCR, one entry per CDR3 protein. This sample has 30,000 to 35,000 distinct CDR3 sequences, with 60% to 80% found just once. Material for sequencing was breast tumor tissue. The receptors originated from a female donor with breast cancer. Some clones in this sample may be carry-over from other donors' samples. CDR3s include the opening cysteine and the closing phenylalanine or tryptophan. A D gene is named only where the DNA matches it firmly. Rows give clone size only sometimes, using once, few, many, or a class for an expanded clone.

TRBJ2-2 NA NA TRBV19 CASTLGGAGSYYTGELFF TGTGCCAGTACCCTAGGCGGGGCCGGTTCCTACTACACCGGGGAGCTGTTTTTT
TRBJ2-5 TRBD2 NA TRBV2 CASRGGGETQYF TGTGCCAGCAGGGGGGGAGGGGAGACCCAGTACTTC
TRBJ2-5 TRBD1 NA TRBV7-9 CASSDRDWETQYF TGTGCCAGCAGCGACAGGGATTGGGAGACCCAGTACTTC
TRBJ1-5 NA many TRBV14 CASRGRRDSNQPQHF TGTGCCAGCAGGGGGAGAAGGGATAGCAATCAGCCCCAGCATTTT
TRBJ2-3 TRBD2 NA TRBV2 CASSWTSGRLNEQYF TGTGCCAGCAGTTGGACTAGCGGGAGGCTCAATGAGCAGTATTTT
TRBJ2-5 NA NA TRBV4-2 CASSPYGYTGSETQYF TGTGCCAGCAGCCCATACGGATATACAGGGTCAGAGACCCAGTACTTC
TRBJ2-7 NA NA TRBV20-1 CSAYGQSYEQYF TGCAGTGCTTATGGACAATCCTACGAGCAGTACTTC
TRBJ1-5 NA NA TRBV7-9 CASSPQGGNQPQHF TGTGCCAGCAGCCCTCAGGGTGGTAATCAGCCCCAGCATTTT
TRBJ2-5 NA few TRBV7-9 CASSSSTVQETQYF TGTGCTAGCAGCTCTTCGACGGTCCAAGAGACCCAGTACTTC
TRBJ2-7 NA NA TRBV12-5 CASGRGPYEQYF TGTGCTAGTGGTCGCGGTCCCTACGAGCAGTACTTC
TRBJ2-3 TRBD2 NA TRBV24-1 CATSDPSSGRARDTQYF TGTGCCACCAGTGACCCCTCCAGCGGGAGGGCCAGGGATACGCAGTATTTT
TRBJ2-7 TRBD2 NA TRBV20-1 CSARGVAGTYEQYF TGCAGTGCTAGAGGAGTAGCGGGCACCTACGAGCAGTACTTC
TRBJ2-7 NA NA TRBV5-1 CASRKDRRYEQYF TGCGCCAGCAGAAAAGACAGGAGGTACGAGCAGTACTTC
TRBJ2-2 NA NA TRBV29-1 CSVEDLGGELFF TGCAGCGTTGAAGATCTGGGCGGGGAGCTGTTTTTT
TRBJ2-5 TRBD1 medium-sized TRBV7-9 CASSLWDRQETQYF TGTGCCAGCAGCTTATGGGACAGGCAAGAGACCCAGTACTTC
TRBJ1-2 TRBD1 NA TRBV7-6 CASSVKTGSPSGYPF TGTGCCAGCAGCGTTAAGACAGGGTCGCCGTCTGGCTACCCCTTC
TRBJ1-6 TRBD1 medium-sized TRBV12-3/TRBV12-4 CASSLGEGAINSPLHF TGTGCCAGCAGTTTAGGGGAGGGGGCGATAAATTCACCCCTCCACTTT
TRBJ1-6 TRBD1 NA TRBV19 CASSRQGSPLHF TGTGCCAGTAGTAGACAGGGTTCACCCCTCCACTTT
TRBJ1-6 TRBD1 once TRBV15 CATSRGIQGPGSPLHF TGTGCCACCAGCAGAGGAATACAGGGGCCGGGTTCACCCCTCCACTTT
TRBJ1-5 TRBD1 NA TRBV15 CATKGDRGLLSNQPQHF TGTGCCACCAAAGGGGACAGGGGGCTTCTGAGCAATCAGCCCCAGCATTTT
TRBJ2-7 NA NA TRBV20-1 CSARGHPYEQYF TGCAGTGCTAGAGGACACCCATACGAGCAGTACTTC
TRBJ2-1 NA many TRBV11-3 CASSSSWHEQFF TGTGCCAGCAGCTCCTCATGGCATGAGCAGTTCTTC
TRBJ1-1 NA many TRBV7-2 CASSLARGTEAFF TGTGCCAGCAGCTTAGCACGAGGGACTGAAGCTTTCTTT
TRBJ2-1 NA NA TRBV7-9 CASSLVGNEQFF TGTGCCAGCAGCTTAGTTGGAAATGAGCAGTTCTTC
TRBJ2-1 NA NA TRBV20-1 CSADTADEQFF TGCAGTGCGGACACGGCGGATGAGCAGTTCTTC
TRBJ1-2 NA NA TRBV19 CASSIEKGFGYGYTF TGTGCCAGTAGTATAGAGAAGGGGTTCGGCTATGGCTACACCTTC
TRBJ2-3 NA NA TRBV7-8 CASSFQGDTQYF TGTGCCAGCAGCTTCCAGGGAGATACGCAGTATTTT
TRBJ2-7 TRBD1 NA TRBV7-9 CASSPTGGIYEQYF TGTGCCAGTAGCCCGACAGGGGGGATCTACGAGCAGTACTTC
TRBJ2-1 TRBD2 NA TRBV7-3 CASSLAHRTSGSGTSREQFF TGTGCCAGCAGCTTAGCGCACCGGACTAGCGGGAGTGGAACGTCACGTGAGCAGTTCTTC
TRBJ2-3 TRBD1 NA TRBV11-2 CASSPRDRGTQYF TGTGCCAGCAGTCCTCGGGACAGGGGTACGCAGTATTTT
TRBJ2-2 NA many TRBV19 CASSMGSPNTGELFF TGTGCCAGTAGTATGGGCAGTCCGAACACCGGGGAGCTGTTTTTT
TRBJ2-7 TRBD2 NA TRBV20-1 CSTSGTYEQYF TGCAGTACTAGCGGCACCTACGAGCAGTACTTC
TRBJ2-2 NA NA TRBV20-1 CSVDFANTGELFF TGCAGTGTGGACTTTGCGAACACCGGGGAGCTGTTTTTT
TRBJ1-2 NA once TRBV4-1 CASSQEAGVGYTF TGCGCCAGCAGCCAAGAGGCGGGAGTCGGCTACACCTTC
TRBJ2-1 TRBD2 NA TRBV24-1 CATSDSSGSGNEQFF TGTGCCACCAGTGACTCTAGCGGGAGCGGCAATGAGCAGTTCTTC
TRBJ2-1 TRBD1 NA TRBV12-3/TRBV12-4 CASSLARDRGLGEQFF TGTGCCAGCAGTTTAGCGAGGGACAGGGGGCTGGGTGAGCAGTTCTTC
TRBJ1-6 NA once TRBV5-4 CASSLTRENSPLHF TGTGCCAGCAGCTTGACCCGGGAGAATTCACCCCTCCACTTT
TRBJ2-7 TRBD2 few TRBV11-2 CASSFRLASSTYEQYF TGTGCCAGCAGCTTCCGACTAGCGTCGAGTACCTACGAGCAGTACTTC
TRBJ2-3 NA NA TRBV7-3 CASNRDTDTQYF TGCGCCAGCAACCGGGACACAGATACGCAGTATTTT
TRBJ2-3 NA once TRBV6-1 CASSHFGHLNTQYF TGTGCCAGCAGTCATTTCGGTCATTTAAACACGCAGTATTTT
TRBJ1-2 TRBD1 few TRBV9 CASSVQGDLYGYTF TGTGCCAGCAGCGTACAGGGGGATCTCTATGGCTACACCTTC
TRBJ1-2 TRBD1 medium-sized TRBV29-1 CSVVWTGGVYGYTF TGCAGCGTTGTTTGGACAGGGGGTGTCTATGGCTACACCTTC
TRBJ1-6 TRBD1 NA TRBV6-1 CASSPEGTGTRFSPLHF TGTGCCAGCAGCCCCGAGGGGACAGGGACAAGGTTTTCACCCCTCCACTTT
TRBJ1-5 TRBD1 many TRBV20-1 CSASLVGQGSNQPQHF TGCAGTGCTAGTTTGGTTGGACAGGGTAGCAATCAGCCCCAGCATTTT
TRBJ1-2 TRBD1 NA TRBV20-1 CSARGGRGDYGYTF TGCAGTGCTCGGGGGGGCAGGGGGGACTATGGCTACACCTTC
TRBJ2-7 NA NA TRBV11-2 CASSLDRVSYEQYF TGTGCCAGCAGCTTAGATAGGGTCTCCTACGAGCAGTACTTC
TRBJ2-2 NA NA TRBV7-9 CASSLESGETGELFF TGTGCCAGCAGCTTAGAGTCAGGGGAGACCGGGGAGCTGTTTTTT
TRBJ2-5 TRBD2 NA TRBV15 CATSSRRGLPQETQYF TGTGCCACCAGCAGTCGGCGGGGACTACCTCAAGAGACCCAGTACTTC
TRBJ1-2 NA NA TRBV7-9 CASSPKGGIMDYGYTF TGTGCCAGCAGTCCGAAGGGGGGGATTATGGACTATGGCTACACCTTC
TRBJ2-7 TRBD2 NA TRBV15 CATSKGTSGYEQYF TGTGCCACCAGCAAGGGGACTAGCGGCTACGAGCAGTACTTC
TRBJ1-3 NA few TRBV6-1 CASTRTVQGGGNTIYF TGTGCCAGCACCCGAACGGTACAGGGCGGGGGAAACACCATATATTTT
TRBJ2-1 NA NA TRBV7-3 CASSLTVYGRSYNEQFF TGTGCCAGCAGCTTAACTGTTTACGGGCGGTCCTACAATGAGCAGTTCTTC
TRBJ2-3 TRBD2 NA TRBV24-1 CATSDTSGGAPDTQYF TGTGCCACCAGTGATACTAGCGGGGGGGCCCCAGATACGCAGTATTTT
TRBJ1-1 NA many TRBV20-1 CSARDTLTGRNTEAFF TGCAGTGCTAGAGATACTCTGACAGGTAGGAACACTGAAGCTTTCTTT
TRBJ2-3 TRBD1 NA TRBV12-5 CASGLGDRGRVTDTQYF TGTGCTAGTGGTTTGGGGGACAGGGGGAGGGTTACAGATACGCAGTATTTT
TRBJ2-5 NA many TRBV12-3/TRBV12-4 CASSSSPGVGETQYF TGTGCCAGCAGTTCGTCCCCCGGGGTAGGAGAGACCCAGTACTTC
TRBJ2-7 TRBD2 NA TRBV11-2 CASSTTTSGYEQYF TGTGCCAGCAGCACAACGACTAGCGGCTACGAGCAGTACTTC
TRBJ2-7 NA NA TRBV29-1 CSVETGSYEQYF TGCAGCGTTGAAACCGGCTCCTACGAGCAGTACTTC
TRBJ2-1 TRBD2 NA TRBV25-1 CASSEPGLAGVNEQFF TGTGCCAGCAGTGAGCCGGGACTAGCGGGAGTAAATGAGCAGTTCTTC
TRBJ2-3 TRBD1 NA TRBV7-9 CASDGQGRDTQYF TGTGCCAGTGACGGACAGGGGAGAGATACGCAGTATTTT